Listed below are T cell receptor beta chains from one sample, sequenced in a study of beta chain features in type 1 diabetes. Repertoires were generated with immunoSEQ multiplex PCR, while TCRdb's copy carries only in-frame clones and drops some. The data hold nearly 700,000 clones, with 10% to 15% observed a single time. Source material: naive CD4+ T cells from blood. All receptors derive from a man aged 18-30 years with type 1 diabetes. Both conserved end residues are trimmed from each CDR3.

J gene: TRBJ1-3; V gene: TRBV28; CDR3 protein: ASSSLLGYGGNTIY
J gene: TRBJ2-5; V gene: TRBV7-9; CDR3 protein: ASSREKAAQY
J gene: TRBJ1-3; V gene: TRBV6-6; CDR3 protein: ASHNTGYSGNTIY
J gene: TRBJ2-7; V gene: TRBV30; CDR3 protein: AWSGDAYSYEQY
J gene: TRBJ1-1; V gene: TRBV7-9; CDR3 protein: ASSLTGFAEAF
J gene: TRBJ1-1; V gene: TRBV2; CDR3 protein: ASNPPGTEAF
J gene: TRBJ1-4; V gene: TRBV7-9; CDR3 protein: ASSPRGSTNEKLF
J gene: TRBJ1-2; V gene: TRBV9; CDR3 protein: ASSIGQGPYGYT
J gene: TRBJ1-4; V gene: TRBV23-1; CDR3 protein: ASSRRQGANEKLF
J gene: TRBJ1-2; V gene: TRBV7-2; CDR3 protein: ASTLGEGAYGYT
J gene: TRBJ2-6; V gene: TRBV5-1; CDR3 protein: ASSLGAFSGANVLT
J gene: TRBJ2-7; V gene: TRBV7-9; CDR3 protein: ASSFQGWDYEQY
J gene: TRBJ1-3; V gene: TRBV7-2; CDR3 protein: ASSPTRGRPGNTIY
J gene: TRBJ1-4; V gene: TRBV2; CDR3 protein: ASSGNRANEKLF
J gene: TRBJ2-2; V gene: TRBV5-1; CDR3 protein: ASSVSGYTGELF
J gene: TRBJ2-3; V gene: TRBV6-5; CDR3 protein: ASSYSIGQGTDTQY
J gene: TRBJ2-7; V gene: TRBV2; CDR3 protein: ASSEPGLAGGAQY
J gene: TRBJ2-3; V gene: TRBV13; CDR3 protein: ASSSPWERPTDTQY
J gene: TRBJ1-5; V gene: TRBV30; CDR3 protein: AWSLEYSNQPQH
J gene: TRBJ2-5; V gene: TRBV30; CDR3 protein: AWSVWAGAGETQY
J gene: TRBJ2-1; V gene: TRBV2; CDR3 protein: ASRGTWGNEQF
J gene: TRBJ1-5; V gene: TRBV7-8; CDR3 protein: ASSLGTGGNQPQH
J gene: TRBJ1-1; V gene: TRBV7-9; CDR3 protein: ASSPTNGFEAF
J gene: TRBJ1-1; V gene: TRBV4-2; CDR3 protein: ASSQDVGTGLNTEAF
J gene: TRBJ2-3; V gene: TRBV28; CDR3 protein: ASSTFPGTDTQY
J gene: TRBJ2-5; V gene: TRBV18; CDR3 protein: ASSPPAGSRETQY
J gene: TRBJ1-2; V gene: TRBV6-6; CDR3 protein: ASSPPGVDYGYT
J gene: TRBJ1-5; V gene: TRBV7-6; CDR3 protein: ASSPQGVQPQH
J gene: TRBJ1-1; V gene: TRBV2; CDR3 protein: ASTGTGGTEAF
J gene: TRBJ2-1; V gene: TRBV7-2; CDR3 protein: ASSLEASSYNEQF
J gene: TRBJ2-5; V gene: TRBV10-3; CDR3 protein: ASSEGTGRETQY
J gene: TRBJ1-6; V gene: TRBV6-1; CDR3 protein: ASSTPWDSPLH
J gene: TRBJ1-5; V gene: TRBV7-2; CDR3 protein: ASSLGSANQPQH
J gene: TRBJ1-2; V gene: TRBV4-1; CDR3 protein: ASSQDAGRYGYT
J gene: TRBJ2-7; V gene: TRBV6-5; CDR3 protein: ASSYSGQGKSYEQY
J gene: TRBJ1-5; V gene: TRBV19; CDR3 protein: ASRQYSNQPQH
J gene: TRBJ2-7; V gene: TRBV15; CDR3 protein: ATSRDNAANYEQY
J gene: TRBJ2-1; V gene: TRBV11-2; CDR3 protein: ASSTYKREEQF
J gene: TRBJ1-2; V gene: TRBV7-2; CDR3 protein: ASSLQLTANYGYT
J gene: TRBJ1-1; V gene: TRBV25-1; CDR3 protein: ASSERFHRDTEAF
J gene: TRBJ1-3; V gene: TRBV9; CDR3 protein: ASSVSGYWGNTIY
J gene: TRBJ1-1; V gene: TRBV10-2; CDR3 protein: ASSELGSMNTEAF
J gene: TRBJ1-1; V gene: TRBV10-3; CDR3 protein: ATAEGKMTEAF
J gene: TRBJ2-7; V gene: TRBV4-1; CDR3 protein: ASSQVRGREQY
J gene: TRBJ1-1; V gene: TRBV5-4; CDR3 protein: ASSRTEYTEAF
J gene: TRBJ1-1; V gene: TRBV30; CDR3 protein: AWKGGGVTEAF
J gene: TRBJ1-5; V gene: TRBV19; CDR3 protein: ASSILGQPQH
J gene: TRBJ2-5; V gene: TRBV13; CDR3 protein: ASSSGTVPQETQY
J gene: TRBJ2-7; V gene: TRBV18; CDR3 protein: ASSPPASYEQY
J gene: TRBJ2-7; V gene: TRBV7-2; CDR3 protein: ASSLTGDSYEQY
J gene: TRBJ2-3; V gene: TRBV4-1; CDR3 protein: ASSPSRGGLTDTQY
J gene: TRBJ1-1; V gene: TRBV7-9; CDR3 protein: ASSGPGTGSTEAF
J gene: TRBJ1-5; V gene: TRBV30; CDR3 protein: AWSTGTGNQPQH
J gene: TRBJ1-2; V gene: TRBV29-1; CDR3 protein: SVLTGTGGFGYT
J gene: TRBJ2-1; V gene: TRBV4-1; CDR3 protein: ASSQDRGSRDEQF
J gene: TRBJ2-1; V gene: TRBV28; CDR3 protein: ASSLSGQGAFNEQF
J gene: TRBJ2-7; V gene: TRBV6-6; CDR3 protein: ASRGGQTYEQY
J gene: TRBJ1-1; V gene: TRBV7-9; CDR3 protein: ASSLLFSGTEAF